The T cell receptor (beta chain) described here comes from a study of T cells in Graves' hyperthyroidism and ophthalmopathy. The wider study: The authors collected peripheral blood at initial diagnosis, before any treatment.

The CDR3 regions of TCR beta were amplified from RNA transcripts. A set of HTBI primers served as the primers for a first-round RT-PCR of the TCR CDR3. TCRdb reprocessed the multiplex PCR reads with MiXCR, giving one entry per CDR3 protein. The table shows hundreds of thousands of distinct CDR3 sequences, with around 13% occurring only once. V shed 2 bases and J shed 1 base, with 12 bases lying between them. Germline assignment: CDR1 SGHTA and CDR2 FQGTGA. This CDR3 has 17 residues. Lactation, pregnancy, other autoimmune disease or uncontrolled infection excluded patients. This receptor was obtained from a woman between 50 and 59 years old with Graves' ophthalmopathy. Sequenced input: blood. The V call is TRBV7-3, the J call TRBJ2-6; D gene uncertain. The CDR3 DNA sequence: TGTGCCAGCAGCTTATTAGGCAGCCTATCTGGGGCCAACGTCCTGACTTTC. Residues: CASSLLGSLSGANVLTF.